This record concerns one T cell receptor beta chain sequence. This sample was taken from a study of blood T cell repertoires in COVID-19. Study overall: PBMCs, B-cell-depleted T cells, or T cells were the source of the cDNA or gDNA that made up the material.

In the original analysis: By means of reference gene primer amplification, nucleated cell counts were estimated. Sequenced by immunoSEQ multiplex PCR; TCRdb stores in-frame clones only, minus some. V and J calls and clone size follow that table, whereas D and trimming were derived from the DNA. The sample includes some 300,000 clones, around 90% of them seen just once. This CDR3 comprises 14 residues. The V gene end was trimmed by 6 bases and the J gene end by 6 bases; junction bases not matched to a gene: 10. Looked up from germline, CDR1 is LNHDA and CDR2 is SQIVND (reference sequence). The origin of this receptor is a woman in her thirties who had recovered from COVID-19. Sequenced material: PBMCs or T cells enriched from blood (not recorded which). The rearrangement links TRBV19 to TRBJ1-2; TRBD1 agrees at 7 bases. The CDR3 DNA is TGTGCCAGTAGCCGACAAGGGGGCTTAGATGGCTACACCTTC. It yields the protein CASSRQGGLDGYTF. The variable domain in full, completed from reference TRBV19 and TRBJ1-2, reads DGGITQSPKYLFRKEGQNVTLSCEQNLNHDAMYWYRQDPGQGLRLIYYSQIVNDFQKGDIAEGYSVSREKKESFPLTVTSAQKNPTAFYLCASSRQGGLDGYTFGSGTRLTVV.